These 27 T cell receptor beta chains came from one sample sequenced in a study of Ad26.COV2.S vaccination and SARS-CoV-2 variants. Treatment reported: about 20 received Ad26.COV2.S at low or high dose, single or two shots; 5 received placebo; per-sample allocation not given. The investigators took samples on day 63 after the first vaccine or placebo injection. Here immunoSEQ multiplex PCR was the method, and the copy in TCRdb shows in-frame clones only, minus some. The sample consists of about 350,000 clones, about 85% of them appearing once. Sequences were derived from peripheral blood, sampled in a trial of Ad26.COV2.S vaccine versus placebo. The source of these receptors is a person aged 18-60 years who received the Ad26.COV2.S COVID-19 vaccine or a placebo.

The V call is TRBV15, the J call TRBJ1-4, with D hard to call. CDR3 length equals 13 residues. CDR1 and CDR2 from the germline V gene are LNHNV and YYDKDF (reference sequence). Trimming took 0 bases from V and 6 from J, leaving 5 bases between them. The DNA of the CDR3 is TGTGCCACCAGCAGAGATGGGCATGAAAAACTGTTTTTT. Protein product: CATSRDGHEKLFF.

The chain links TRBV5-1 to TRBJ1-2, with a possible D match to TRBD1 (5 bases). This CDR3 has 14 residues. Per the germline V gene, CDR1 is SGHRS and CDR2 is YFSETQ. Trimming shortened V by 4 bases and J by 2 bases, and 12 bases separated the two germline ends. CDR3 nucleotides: TGCGCCAGCAGCATTCAGACAGAGAACTATGGCTACACCTTC. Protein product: CASSIQTENYGYTF.

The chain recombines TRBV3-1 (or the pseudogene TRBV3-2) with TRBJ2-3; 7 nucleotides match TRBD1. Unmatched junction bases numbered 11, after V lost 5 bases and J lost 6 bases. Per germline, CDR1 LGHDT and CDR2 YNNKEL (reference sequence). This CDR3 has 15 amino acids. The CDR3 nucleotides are TGTGCCAGCAGCAAAACCGCCACAGGGGAGGATACGCAGTATTTT. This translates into CASSKTATGEDTQYF.

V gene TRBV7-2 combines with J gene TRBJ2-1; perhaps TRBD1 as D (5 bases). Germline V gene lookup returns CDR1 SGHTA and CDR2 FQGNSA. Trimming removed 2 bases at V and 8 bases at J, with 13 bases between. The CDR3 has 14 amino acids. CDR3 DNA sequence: TGTGCCAGCAGCTTATTCAGGGTAAGGGATGAGCAGTTCTTC. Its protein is CASSLFRVRDEQFF.

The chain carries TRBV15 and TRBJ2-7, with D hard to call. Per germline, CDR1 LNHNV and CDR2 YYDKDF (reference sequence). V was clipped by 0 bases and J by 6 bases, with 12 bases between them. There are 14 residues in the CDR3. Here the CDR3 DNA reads TGTGCCACCAGCAGAGAGCGGCTTTCGGGCGAGCAGTACTTC. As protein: CATSRERLSGEQYF.

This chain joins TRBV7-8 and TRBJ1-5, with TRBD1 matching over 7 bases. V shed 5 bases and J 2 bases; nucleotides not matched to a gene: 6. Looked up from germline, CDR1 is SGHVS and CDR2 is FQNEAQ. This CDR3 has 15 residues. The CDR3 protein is CASSRRQGGNQPQHF. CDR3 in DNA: TGTGCCAGCAGCAGGAGACAGGGAGGCAATCAGCCCCAGCATTTT. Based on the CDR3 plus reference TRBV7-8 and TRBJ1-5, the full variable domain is GAGVSQSPRYKVAKRGQDVALRCDPISGHVSLFWYQQALGQGPEFLTYFQNEAQLDKSGLPSDRFFAERPEGSVSTLKIQRTQQEDSAVYLCASSRRQGGNQPQHFGDGTRLSIL.

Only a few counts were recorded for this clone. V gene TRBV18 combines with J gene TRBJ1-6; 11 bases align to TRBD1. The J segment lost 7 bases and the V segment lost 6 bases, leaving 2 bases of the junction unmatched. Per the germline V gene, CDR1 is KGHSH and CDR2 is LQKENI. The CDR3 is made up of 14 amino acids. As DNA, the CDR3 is TGTGCCAGCTCCGGGGACAGGGGGAATTCACCCCTCCACTTT. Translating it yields CASSGDRGNSPLHF. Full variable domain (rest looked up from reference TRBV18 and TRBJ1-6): NAGVMQNPRHLVRRRGQEARLRCSPMKGHSHVYWYRQLPEEGLKFMVYLQKENIIDESGMPKERFSAEFPKEGPSILRIQQVVRGDSAAYFCASSGDRGNSPLHFGNGTRLTVT.

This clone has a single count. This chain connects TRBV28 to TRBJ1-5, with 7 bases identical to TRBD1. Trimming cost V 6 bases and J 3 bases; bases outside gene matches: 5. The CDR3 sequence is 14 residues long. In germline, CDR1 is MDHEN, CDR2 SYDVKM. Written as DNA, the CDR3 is TGTGCCAGCAGGCAGGGGGGGGTCAATCAGCCCCAGCATTTT. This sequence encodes CASRQGGVNQPQHF.

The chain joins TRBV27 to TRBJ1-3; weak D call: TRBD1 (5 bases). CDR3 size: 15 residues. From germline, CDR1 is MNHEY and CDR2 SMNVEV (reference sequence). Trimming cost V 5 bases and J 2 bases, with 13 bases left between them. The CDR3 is CASSKGPIPGNTIYF. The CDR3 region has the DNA TGTGCCAGCAGTAAGGGGCCGATTCCTGGAAACACCATATATTTT.

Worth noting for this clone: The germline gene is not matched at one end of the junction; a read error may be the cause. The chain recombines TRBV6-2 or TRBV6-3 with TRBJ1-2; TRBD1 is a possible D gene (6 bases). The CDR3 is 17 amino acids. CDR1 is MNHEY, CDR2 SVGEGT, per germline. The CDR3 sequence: CASSYLPTGQGNSGYTF. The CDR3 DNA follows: TGTGCCAGCAGTTACCTACCAACTGGCCAGGGGAACTCTGGCTACACCTTC.

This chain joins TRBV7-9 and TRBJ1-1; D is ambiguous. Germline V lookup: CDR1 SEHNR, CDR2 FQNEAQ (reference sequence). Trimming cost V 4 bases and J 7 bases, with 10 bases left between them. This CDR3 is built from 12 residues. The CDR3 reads CASSWGAGEAFF. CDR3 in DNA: TGTGCCAGCAGCTGGGGTGCGGGTGAAGCTTTCTTT.

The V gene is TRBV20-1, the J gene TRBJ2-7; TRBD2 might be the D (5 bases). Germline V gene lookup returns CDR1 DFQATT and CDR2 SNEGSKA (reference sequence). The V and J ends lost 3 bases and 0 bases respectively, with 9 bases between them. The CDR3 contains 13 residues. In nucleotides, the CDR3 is TGCAGTGCTAGTCCCGGGATCTCCTACGAGCAGTACTTC. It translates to CSASPGISYEQYF.

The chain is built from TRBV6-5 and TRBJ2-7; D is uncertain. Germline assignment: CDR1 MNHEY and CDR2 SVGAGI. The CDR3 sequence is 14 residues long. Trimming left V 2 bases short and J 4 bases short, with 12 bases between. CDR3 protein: CASSYNQNGYEQYF. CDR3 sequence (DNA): TGTGCCAGCAGTTACAATCAGAATGGATACGAGCAGTACTTC.

CDR3 loop: CASRQDPIGYTF. CDR3 nucleotide sequence: TGTGCCAGCCGGCAGGACCCTATTGGCTACACCTTC. The chain has TRBV28 and TRBJ1-2; D ambiguous. Trimming cost V 8 bases and J 7 bases, with 14 bases left between them. Germline V gene sequence: CDR1 MDHEN, CDR2 SYDVKM. CDR3 size: 12 residues.

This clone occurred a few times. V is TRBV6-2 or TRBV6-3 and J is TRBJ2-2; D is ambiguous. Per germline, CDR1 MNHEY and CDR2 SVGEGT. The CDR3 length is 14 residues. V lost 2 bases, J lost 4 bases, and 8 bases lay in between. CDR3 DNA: TGTGCCAGCAGTTACGATCAGGCCACCGGGGAGCTGTTTTTT. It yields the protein CASSYDQATGELFF.

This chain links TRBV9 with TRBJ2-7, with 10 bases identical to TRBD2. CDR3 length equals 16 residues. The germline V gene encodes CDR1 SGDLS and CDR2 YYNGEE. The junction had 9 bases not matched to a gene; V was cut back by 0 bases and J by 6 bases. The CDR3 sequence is CASSVGHSGGTSEQYF. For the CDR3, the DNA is TGTGCCAGCAGCGTAGGGCATAGCGGGGGGACTAGCGAGCAGTACTTC.

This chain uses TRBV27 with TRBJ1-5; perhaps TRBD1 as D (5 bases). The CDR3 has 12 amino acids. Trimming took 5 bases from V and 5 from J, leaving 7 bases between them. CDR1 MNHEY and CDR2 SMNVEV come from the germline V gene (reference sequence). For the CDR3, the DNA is TGTGCCAGCAGTGGAGGGGATCAGCCCCAGCATTTT. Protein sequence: CASSGGDQPQHF.

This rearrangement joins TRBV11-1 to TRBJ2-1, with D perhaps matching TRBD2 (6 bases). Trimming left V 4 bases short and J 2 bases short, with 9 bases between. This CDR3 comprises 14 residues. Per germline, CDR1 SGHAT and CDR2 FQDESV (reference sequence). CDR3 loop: CASSSGGAYNEQFF. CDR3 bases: TGTGCCAGCAGCTCAGGCGGGGCCTACAATGAGCAGTTCTTC.

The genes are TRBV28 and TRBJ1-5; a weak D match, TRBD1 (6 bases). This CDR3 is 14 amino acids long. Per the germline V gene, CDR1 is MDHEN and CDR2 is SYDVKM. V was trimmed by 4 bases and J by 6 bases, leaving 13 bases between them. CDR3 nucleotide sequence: TGTGCCAGCAGTTACAGGGACACCGGTCAGCCCCAGCATTTT. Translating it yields CASSYRDTGQPQHF.

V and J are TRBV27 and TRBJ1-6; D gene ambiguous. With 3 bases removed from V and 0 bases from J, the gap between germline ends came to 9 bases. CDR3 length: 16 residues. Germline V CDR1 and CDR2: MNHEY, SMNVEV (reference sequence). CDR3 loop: CASSFGMSSYNSPLHF. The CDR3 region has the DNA TGTGCCAGCAGTTTCGGGATGAGCTCCTATAATTCACCCCTCCACTTT.

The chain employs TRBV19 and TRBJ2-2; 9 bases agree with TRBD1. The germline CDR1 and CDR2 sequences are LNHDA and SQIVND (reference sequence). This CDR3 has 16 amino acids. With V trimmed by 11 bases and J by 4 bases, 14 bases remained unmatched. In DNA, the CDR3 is TGTGCCTACAGAATGCCGGGACAGGGAGGCACCGGGGAGCTGTTTTTT. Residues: CAYRMPGQGGTGELFF.

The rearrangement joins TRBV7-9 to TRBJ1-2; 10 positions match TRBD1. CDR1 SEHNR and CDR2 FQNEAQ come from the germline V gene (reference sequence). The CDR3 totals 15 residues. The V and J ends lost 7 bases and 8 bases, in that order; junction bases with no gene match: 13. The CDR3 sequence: CASTPPGQGLEGYTF. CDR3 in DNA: TGTGCCAGCACCCCCCCGGGACAGGGGTTGGAGGGCTACACCTTC.

CDR3 coding DNA: TGCGCCAGCAGCGGAGGGGGCTACGAGCAGTACTTC. Translation: CASSGGGYEQYF. The rearrangement links TRBV5-1 to TRBJ2-7; D assignment may be TRBD1 or TRBD2 (6 bases each). Per germline, CDR1 SGHRS and CDR2 YFSETQ. The CDR3 covers 12 residues. Trimming cost V 4 bases and J 3 bases, with 8 bases left between them.

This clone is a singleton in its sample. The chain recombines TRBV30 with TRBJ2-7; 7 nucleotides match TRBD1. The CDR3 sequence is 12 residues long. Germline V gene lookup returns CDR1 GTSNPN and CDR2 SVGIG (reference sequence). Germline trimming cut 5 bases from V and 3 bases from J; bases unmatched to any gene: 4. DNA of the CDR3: TGTGCCTGGGGGGACAGATACTACGAGCAGTACTTC. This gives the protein CAWGDRYYEQYF.

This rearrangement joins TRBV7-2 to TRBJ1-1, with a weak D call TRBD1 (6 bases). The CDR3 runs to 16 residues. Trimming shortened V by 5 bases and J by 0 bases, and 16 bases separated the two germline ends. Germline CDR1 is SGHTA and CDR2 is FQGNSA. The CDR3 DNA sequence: TGTGCCAGCAGCCCCCCCCGGACAGATATGAACACTGAAGCTTTCTTT. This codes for CASSPPRTDMNTEAFF.

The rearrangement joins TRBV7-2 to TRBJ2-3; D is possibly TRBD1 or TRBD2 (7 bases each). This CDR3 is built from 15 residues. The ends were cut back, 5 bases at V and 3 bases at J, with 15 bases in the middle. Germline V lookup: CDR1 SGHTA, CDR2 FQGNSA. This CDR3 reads CASSQGGVGTDTQYF. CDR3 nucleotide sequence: TGTGCCAGCAGCCAGGGGGGGGTAGGAACAGATACGCAGTATTTT.

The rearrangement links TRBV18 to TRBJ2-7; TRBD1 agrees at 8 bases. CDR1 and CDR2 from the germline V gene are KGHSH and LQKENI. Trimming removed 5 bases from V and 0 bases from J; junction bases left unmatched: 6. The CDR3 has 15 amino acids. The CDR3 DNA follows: TGTGCCAGCTCATCCCGGACAGGGACCTCCTACGAGCAGTACTTC. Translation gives CASSSRTGTSYEQYF.